This section outlines one TCR beta chain sequence together with its context. Its antigen is still unknown. The sample comes from a study of T cells in Graves' hyperthyroidism and ophthalmopathy. Notes on the study in general: With a median lead of 6.5 months before onset, the model predicted ophthalmopathy.

Amplified regions were TCR beta CDR3 sequences from RNA transcripts. The study used the HTBI primer set for a first-round RT-PCR of the TCR CDR3. TCRdb recomputed calls from the multiplex PCR reads with MiXCR, one row per CDR3 protein. The profile covers 650,000 to 850,000 distinct CDR3 sequences, with approximately 18% appearing a single time and approximately 15% taken by the ten largest. The CDR3 consists of 10 residues. The V and J ends lost 8 bases and 6 bases respectively, with 8 bases between them. Germline CDR1 is SQVTM and CDR2 is ANQGSEA. The sequence derives from a woman aged 50 to 60 with Graves' hyperthyroidism that later progressed to Graves' ophthalmopathy. V and J are TRBV29-1 and TRBJ2-1; D ambiguous. Sequencing input: blood. The CDR3 DNA follows: TGCAGCACTGGGCTCAATGAGCAGTTCTTC. This translates into CSTGLNEQFF.